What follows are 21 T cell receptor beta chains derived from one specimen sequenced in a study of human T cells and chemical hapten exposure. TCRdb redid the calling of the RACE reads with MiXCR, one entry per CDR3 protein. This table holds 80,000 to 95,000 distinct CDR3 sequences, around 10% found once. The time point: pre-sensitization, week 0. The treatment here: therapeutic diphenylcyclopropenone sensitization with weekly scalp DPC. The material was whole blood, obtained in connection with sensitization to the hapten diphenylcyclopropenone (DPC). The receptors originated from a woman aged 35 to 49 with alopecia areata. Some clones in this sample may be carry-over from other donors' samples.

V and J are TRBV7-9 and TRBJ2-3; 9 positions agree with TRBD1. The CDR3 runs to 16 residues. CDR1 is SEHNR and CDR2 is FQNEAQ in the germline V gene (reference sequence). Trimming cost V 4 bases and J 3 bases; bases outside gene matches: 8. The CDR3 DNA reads TGTGCCAGCAGCTCAAACCCGGGACAGGGAACAGATACGCAGTATTTT. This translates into CASSSNPGQGTDTQYF.

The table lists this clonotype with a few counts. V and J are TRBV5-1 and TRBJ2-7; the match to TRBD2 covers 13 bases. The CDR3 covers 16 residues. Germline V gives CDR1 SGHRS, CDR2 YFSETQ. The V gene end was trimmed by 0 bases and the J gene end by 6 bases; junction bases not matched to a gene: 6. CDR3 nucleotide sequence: TGCGCCAGCAGCTTGGAGGTTAGACTAGCGGGGGGCGAGCAGTACTTC. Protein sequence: CASSLEVRLAGGEQYF.

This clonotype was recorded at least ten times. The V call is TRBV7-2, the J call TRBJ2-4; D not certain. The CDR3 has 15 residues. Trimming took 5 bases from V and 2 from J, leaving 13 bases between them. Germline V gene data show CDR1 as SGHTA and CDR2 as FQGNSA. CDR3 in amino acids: CASSPQIMTKNIQYF. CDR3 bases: TGTGCCAGCAGCCCTCAAATAATGACCAAAAACATTCAGTACTTC.

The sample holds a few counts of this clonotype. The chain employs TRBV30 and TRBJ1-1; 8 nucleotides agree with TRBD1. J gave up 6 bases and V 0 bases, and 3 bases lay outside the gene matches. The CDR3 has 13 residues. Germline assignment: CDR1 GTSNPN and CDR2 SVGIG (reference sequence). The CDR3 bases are TGTGCCTGGAGTGTACAGGGGGGAGCTGAAGCTTTCTTT. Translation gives CAWSVQGGAEAFF.

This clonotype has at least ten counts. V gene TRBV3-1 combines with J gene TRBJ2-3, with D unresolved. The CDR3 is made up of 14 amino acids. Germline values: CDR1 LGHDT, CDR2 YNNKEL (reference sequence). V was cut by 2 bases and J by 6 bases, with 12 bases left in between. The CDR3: CASSQPRSRDTQYF. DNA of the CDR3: TGTGCCAGCAGCCAACCCAGATCGAGGGATACGCAGTATTTT.

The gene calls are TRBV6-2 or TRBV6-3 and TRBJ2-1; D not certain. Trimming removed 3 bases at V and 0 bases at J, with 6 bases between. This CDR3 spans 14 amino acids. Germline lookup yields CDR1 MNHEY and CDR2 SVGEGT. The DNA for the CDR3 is TGTGCCAGCAGTTATAGTAGCTCCTACAATGAGCAGTTCTTC. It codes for CASSYSSSYNEQFF.

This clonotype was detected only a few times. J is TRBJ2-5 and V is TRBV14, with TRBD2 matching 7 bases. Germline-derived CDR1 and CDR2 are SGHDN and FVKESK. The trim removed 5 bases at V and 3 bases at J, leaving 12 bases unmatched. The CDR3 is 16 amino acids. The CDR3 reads CASSYRLARLKETQYF. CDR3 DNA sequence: TGTGCCAGCAGCTACAGACTAGCCCGGCTGAAAGAGACCCAGTACTTC.

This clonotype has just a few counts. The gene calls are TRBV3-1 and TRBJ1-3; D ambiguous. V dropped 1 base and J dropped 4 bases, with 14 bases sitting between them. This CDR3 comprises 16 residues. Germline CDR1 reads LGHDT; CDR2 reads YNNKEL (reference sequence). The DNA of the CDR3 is TGTGCCAGCAGCCAAGCGTTCAGGACGGGGGGAAACACCATATATTTT. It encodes CASSQAFRTGGNTIYF.

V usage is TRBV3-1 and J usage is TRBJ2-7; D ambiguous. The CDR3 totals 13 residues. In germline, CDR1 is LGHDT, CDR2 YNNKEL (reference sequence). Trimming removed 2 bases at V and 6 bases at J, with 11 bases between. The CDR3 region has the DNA TGTGCCAGCAGCCAAATACTCAATAGCGAGCAGTACTTC. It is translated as CASSQILNSEQYF.

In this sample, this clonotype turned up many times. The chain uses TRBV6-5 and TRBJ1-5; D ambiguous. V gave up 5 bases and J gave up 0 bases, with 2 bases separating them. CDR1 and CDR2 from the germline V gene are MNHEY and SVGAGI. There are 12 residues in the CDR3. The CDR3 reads CASSTSNQPQHF. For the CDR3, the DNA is TGTGCCAGCAGTACTAGCAATCAGCCCCAGCATTTT.

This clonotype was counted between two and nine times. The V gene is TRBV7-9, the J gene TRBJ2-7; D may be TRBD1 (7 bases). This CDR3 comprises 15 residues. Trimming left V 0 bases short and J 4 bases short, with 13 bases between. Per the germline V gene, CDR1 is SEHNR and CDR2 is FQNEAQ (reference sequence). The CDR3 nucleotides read TGTGCCAGCAGCTTAGCGCGGGACAGCCGATACGAGCAGTACTTC. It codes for CASSLARDSRYEQYF. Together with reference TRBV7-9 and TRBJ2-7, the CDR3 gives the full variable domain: DTGVSQNPRHKITKRGQNVTFRCDPISEHNRLYWYRQTLGQGPEFLTYFQNEAQLEKSRLLSDRFSAERPKGSFSTLEIQRTEQGDSAMYLCASSLARDSRYEQYFGPGTRLTVT.

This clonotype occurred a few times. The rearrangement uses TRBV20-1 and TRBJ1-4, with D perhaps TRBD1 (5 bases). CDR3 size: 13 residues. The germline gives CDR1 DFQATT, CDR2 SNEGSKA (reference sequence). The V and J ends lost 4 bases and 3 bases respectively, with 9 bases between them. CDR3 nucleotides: TGCAGTGCTAAACAGGCGTCTAATGAAAAACTGTTTTTT. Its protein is CSAKQASNEKLFF.

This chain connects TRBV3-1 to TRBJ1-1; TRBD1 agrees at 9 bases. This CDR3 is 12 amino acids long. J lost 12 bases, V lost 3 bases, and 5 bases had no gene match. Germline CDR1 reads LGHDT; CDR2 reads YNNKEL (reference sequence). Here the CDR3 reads CASSHEGQGTFF. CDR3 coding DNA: TGTGCCAGCAGCCATGAGGGACAGGGAACTTTCTTT.

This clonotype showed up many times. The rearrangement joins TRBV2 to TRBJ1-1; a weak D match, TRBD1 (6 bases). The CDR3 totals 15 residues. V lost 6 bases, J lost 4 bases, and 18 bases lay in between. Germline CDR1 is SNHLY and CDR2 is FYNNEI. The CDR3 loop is CASRETGGRGTEAFF. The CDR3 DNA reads TGTGCCAGCAGGGAGACCGGGGGGCGCGGCACTGAAGCTTTCTTT.

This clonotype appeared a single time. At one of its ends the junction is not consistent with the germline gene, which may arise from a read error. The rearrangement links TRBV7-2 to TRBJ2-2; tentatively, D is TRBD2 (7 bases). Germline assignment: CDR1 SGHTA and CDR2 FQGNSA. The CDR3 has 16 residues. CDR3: CASCFMRGGPTGELFF. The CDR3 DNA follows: TGTGCCAGCTGCTTTATGAGGGGGGGACCCACCGGGGAGCTGTTTTTT.

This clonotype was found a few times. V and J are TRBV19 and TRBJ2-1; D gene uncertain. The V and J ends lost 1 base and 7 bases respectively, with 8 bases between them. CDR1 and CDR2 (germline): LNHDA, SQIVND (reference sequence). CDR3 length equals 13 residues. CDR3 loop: CASSIGVSNEQFF. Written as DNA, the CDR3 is TGTGCCAGTAGTATAGGGGTCTCGAATGAGCAGTTCTTC. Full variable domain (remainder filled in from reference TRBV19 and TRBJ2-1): DGGITQSPKYLFRKEGQNVTLSCEQNLNHDAMYWYRQDPGQGLRLIYYSQIVNDFQKGDIAEGYSVSREKKESFPLTVTSAQKNPTAFYLCASSIGVSNEQFFGPGTRLTVL.

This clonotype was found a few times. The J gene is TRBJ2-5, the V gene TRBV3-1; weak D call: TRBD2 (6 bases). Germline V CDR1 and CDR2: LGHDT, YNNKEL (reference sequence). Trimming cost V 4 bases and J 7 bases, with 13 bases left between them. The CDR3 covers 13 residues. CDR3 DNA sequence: TGTGCCAGCAGCCCGGCGGGACTCTCGACCCAGTACTTC. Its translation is CASSPAGLSTQYF.

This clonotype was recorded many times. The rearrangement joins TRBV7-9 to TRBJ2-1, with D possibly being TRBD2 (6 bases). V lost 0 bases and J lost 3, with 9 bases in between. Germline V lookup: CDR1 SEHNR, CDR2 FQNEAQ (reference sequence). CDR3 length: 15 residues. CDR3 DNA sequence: TGTGCCAGCAGCTTAGCGGGGGGTCTCTACAATGAGCAGTTCTTC. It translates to CASSLAGGLYNEQFF.

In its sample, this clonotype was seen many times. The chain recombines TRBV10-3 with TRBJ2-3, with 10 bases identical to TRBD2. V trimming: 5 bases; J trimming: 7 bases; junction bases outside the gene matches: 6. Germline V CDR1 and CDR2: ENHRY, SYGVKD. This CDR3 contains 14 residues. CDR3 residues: CAISSGGGHNTQYF. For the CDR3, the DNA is TGTGCCATCAGTAGCGGGGGGGGGCATAATACGCAGTATTTT.

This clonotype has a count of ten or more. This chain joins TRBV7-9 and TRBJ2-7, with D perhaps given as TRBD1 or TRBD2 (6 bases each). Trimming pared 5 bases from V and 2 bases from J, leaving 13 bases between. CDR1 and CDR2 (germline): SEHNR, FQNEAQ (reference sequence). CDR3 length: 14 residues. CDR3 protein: CASSREGGTYEQYF. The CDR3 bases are TGTGCCAGCAGCCGAGAGGGGGGCACCTACGAGCAGTACTTC.

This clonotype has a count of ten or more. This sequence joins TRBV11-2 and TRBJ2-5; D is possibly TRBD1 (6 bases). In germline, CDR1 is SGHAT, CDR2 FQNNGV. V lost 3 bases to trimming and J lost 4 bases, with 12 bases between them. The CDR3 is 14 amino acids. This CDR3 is CASSFTGMVETQYF. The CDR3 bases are TGTGCCAGCAGCTTTACAGGGATGGTAGAGACCCAGTACTTC.